What follows describes a single T cell receptor (beta chain). At least ten counts were recorded for this clonotype. Its antigen has not been determined. No quality values exist for individual bases; no much larger clone is one base distant. Its CDR3 holds 15 amino acids, cysteine through phenylalanine. The read is trimmed to its CDR3 DNA, 45 bases read in frame from base 1. CDR1 is given as MNHEY and CDR2 as SMNVEV, both from the germline V gene (reference sequence). The germline V and J ends show losses of 6 bases and 3 bases respectively, and no gene match explains 8 bases of the junction. Ficoll-Paque density gradient centrifugation was used to isolate PBMCs. TCRdb shows the sequencer as Illumina NovaSeq 6000. TCRalpha and TCRbeta cDNA libraries were built by 5'RACE with constant-segment primers, adding sample barcodes and unique molecular identifiers. RNA was extracted from every sample with Trizol reagent. Library amplification was performed in two PCR steps, and a second sample barcode and Illumina TruSeq adapters were introduced in the second step. The libraries were sequenced on an Illumina NovaSeq using 2 x 150 bp paired-end reads. Turning to the authors' computational methods: Demultiplexing of reads and collapsing into UMI-guided consensus sequences were performed with migec v1.2.7. Using mixcr v2.1.11, UMI consensuses were aligned to TRA and TRB V and J templates and then assembled into clonotypes. Clonotypes were classified as expanded or contracted when called significant by both edgeR and NoisET, with noise models trained on biological replicates. edgeR calls used a false discovery rate-adjusted p below 0.01 and a log2 fold-change threshold of 1. As an exploratory analysis of dynamics, PCA with hierarchical clustering was applied to max-normalized trajectories of the 1000 most abundant clonotypes. The CD4 or CD8 phenotype of responding clones was assigned using the separately sequenced CD4+ and CD8+ repertoires. TCRdb took the public reads, trimmed them with fastp at Q25, ran MiXCR for clone calling and kept in-frame beta chains. Duplicate CDR3 protein sequences are folded into a single record with the most common DNA and genes. These V and J calls rely on TCRdb rather than the paper's analysis. The sample table shows about 200,000 distinct CDR3 sequences, and 7.5% to 10% are seen once. The ten most abundant clones make up 3.5% of the sample.

The data originate from a study of T-cell memory formation after mild COVID-19 (dated by TCRdb to the early 2020s). Some background on the complete study: Most TCR sequence clusters were specific to one of the two donors. In two donors, T-cell clones that expanded and contracted after mild COVID-19 were followed by sequencing TCRalpha and TCRbeta repertoires longitudinally. The cohort comprised two young, previously healthy adult volunteers, one female and one male.

Study-wide conclusions, independent of this receptor: Contracting CD4+ clones were found mainly in CM and EM memory subsets, while CD8+ clones were enriched in EMRA. Whether the second-wave clones peaking on day 37 were SARS-CoV-2 specific was not confirmed. Some responding clones were detected in pre-infection memory, suggesting pre-existing cross-reactive memory T cells joined the SARS-CoV-2 response. Clones that contracted from day 15 to 85 showed balanced CD4/CD8 phenotypes, whereas a second wave of clones that expanded from day 15 to 37 leaned towards CD4+. The study covered only a couple of mild cases, and larger cohorts including severe cases with pre-infection samples were considered necessary.

The clonotype originates from a man younger than 35 who had mild COVID-19 (a few samples of this study predate the infection). The sample titles of this study are shuffled in the database, so cell type and time point are left out; the donor was told from shared clones. Recombination connected TRBV27 to TRBJ2-5; TRBD2 agrees with 9 junctional bases. Sequenced input: PBMCs or a T cell subset sorted from them (not recorded which). The DNA sequence is TGTGCCAGCAGATCATGGGTAGCGGGGGAAGAGACCCAGTACTTC. Translated, it gives CASRSWVAGEETQYF.